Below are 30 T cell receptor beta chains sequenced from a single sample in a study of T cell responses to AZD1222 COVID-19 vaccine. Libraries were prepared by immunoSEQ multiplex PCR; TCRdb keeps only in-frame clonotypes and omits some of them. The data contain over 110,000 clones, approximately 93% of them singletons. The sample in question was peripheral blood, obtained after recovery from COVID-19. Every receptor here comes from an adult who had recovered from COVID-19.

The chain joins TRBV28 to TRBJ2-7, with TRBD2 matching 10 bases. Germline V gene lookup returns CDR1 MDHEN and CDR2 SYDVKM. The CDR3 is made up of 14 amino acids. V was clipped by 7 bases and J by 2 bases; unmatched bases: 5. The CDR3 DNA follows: TGTGCCAGCACCTTGAGCGGGAGGGCCTACGAGCAGTACTTC. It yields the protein CASTLSGRAYEQYF.

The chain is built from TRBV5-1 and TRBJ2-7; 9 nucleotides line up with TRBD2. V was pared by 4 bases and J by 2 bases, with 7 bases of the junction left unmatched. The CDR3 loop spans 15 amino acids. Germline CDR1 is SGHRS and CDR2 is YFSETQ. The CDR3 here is CASSTRGLATYEQYF. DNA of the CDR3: TGCGCCAGCAGCACCAGAGGACTAGCGACCTACGAGCAGTACTTC.

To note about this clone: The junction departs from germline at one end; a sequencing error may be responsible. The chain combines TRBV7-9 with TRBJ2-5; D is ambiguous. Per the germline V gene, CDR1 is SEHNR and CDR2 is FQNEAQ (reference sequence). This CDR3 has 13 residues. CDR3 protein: CASSLATQETQYF. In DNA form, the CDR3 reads TGTGCCAGCAGTTTAGCTACACAAGAGACCCAGTACTTC.

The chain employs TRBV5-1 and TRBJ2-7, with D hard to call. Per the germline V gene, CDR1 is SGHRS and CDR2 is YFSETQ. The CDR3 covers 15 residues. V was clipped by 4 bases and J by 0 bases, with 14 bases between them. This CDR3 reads CASSPTPIISYEQYF. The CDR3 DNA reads TGCGCCAGCAGCCCAACTCCTATTATCTCCTACGAGCAGTACTTC.

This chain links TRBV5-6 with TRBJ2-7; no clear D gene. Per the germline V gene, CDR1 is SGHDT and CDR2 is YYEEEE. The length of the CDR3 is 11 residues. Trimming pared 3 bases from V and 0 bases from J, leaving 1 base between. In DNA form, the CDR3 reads TGTGCCAGCAGCTCCTCCTACGAGCAGTACTTC. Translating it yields CASSSSYEQYF.

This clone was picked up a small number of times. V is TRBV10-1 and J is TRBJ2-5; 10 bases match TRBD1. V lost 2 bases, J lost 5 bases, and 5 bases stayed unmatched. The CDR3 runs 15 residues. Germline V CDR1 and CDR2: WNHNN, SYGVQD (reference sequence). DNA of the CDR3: TGCGCCAGCAGTGAGGGGACAGGGGCCAGGGAGACCCAGTACTTC. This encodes CASSEGTGARETQYF.

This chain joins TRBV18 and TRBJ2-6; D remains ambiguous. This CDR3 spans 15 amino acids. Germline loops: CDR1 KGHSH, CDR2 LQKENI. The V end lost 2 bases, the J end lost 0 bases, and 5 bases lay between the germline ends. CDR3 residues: CASSPGVSGANVLTF. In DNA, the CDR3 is TGTGCCAGCTCACCAGGGGTCTCTGGGGCCAACGTCCTGACTTTC.

The CDR3 loop is CASSTRRGRDYEQYF. CDR3 DNA: TGTGCCAGCAGTACGCGCAGAGGACGAGACTACGAGCAGTACTTC. The chain is built from TRBV27 and TRBJ2-7, with D unclear. V was shortened by 5 bases and J by 3 bases, with 17 bases between the two germline ends. Germline values: CDR1 MNHEY, CDR2 SMNVEV (reference sequence). This CDR3 region has 15 residues.

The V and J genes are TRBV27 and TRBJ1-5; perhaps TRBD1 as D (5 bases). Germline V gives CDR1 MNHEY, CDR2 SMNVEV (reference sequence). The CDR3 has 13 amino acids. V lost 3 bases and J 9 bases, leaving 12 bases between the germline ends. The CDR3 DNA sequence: TGTGCCAGCAGTTTTGACAGTTCGCGGCCCCAGCATTTT. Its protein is CASSFDSSRPQHF.

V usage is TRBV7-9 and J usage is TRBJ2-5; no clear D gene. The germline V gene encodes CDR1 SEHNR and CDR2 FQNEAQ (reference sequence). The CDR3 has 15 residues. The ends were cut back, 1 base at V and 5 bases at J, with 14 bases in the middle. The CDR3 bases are TGTGCCAGCAGCTTAGGGGGATTCTATGGGGAGACCCAGTACTTC. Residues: CASSLGGFYGETQYF.

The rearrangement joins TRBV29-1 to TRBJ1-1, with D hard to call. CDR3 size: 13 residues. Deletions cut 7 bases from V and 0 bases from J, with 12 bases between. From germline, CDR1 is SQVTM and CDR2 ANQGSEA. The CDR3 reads CSALQKMNTEAFF. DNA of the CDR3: TGCAGCGCTCTACAGAAGATGAACACTGAAGCTTTCTTT.

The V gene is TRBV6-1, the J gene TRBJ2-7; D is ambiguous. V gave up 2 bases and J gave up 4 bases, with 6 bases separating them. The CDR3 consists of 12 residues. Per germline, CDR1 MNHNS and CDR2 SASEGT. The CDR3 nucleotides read TGTGCCAGCAGTGAAAGTAGATACGAGCAGTACTTC. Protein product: CASSESRYEQYF.

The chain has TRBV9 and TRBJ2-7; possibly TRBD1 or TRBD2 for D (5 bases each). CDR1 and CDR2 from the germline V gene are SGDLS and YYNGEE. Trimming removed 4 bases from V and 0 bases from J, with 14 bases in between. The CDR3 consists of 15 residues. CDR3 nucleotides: TGTGCCAGCAGCACTAACCGGGACGGCTCCTACGAGCAGTACTTC. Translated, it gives CASSTNRDGSYEQYF.

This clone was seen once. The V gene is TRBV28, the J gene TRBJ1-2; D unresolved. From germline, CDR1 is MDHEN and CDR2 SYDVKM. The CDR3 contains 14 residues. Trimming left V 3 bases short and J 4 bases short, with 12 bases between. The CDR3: CASSFRLMGYGYTF. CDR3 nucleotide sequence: TGTGCCAGCAGTTTCCGCCTCATGGGCTATGGCTACACCTTC.

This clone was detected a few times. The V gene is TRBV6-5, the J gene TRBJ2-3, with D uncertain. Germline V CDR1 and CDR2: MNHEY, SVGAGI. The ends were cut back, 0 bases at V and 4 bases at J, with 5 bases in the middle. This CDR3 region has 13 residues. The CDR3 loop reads CASSYSLSDTQYF. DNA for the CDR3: TGTGCCAGCAGTTACTCACTATCAGATACGCAGTATTTT.

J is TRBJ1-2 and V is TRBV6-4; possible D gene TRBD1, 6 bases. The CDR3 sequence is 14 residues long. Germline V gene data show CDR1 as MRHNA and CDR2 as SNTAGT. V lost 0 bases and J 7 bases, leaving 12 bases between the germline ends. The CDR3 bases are TGTGCCAGCAGTGACTCGGAACAGGGCGCTGGCTACACCTTC. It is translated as CASSDSEQGAGYTF.

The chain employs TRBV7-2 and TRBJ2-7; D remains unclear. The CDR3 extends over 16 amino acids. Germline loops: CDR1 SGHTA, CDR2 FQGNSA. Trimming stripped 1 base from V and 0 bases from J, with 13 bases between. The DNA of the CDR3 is TGTGCCAGCAGCTTAGTAGTCTGGGGAAGCTCCTACGAGCAGTACTTC. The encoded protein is CASSLVVWGSSYEQYF.

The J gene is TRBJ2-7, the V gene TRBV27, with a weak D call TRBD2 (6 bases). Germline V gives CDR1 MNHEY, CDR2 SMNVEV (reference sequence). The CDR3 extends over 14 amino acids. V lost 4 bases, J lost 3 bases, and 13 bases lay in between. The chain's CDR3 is CASSSGGQSYEQYF. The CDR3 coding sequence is TGTGCCAGCAGTTCCGGAGGGCAAAGCTACGAGCAGTACTTC.

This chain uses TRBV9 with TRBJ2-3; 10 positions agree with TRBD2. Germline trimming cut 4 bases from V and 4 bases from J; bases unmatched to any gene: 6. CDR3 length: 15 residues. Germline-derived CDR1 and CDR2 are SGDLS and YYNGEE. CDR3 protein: CASSFSGRGADTQYF. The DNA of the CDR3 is TGTGCCAGCAGCTTCAGCGGGAGGGGGGCAGATACGCAGTATTTT. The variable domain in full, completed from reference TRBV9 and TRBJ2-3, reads DSGVTQTPKHLITATGQRVTLRCSPRSGDLSVYWYQQSLDQGLQFLIQYYNGEERAKGNILERFSAQQFPDLHSELNLSSLELGDSALYFCASSFSGRGADTQYFGPGTRLTVL.

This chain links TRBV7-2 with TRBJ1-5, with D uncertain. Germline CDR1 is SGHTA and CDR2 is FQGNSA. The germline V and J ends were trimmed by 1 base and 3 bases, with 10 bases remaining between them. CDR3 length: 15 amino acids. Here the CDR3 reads CASSLDGRINQPQHF. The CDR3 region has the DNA TGTGCCAGCAGCTTAGACGGCAGGATCAATCAGCCCCAGCATTTT.

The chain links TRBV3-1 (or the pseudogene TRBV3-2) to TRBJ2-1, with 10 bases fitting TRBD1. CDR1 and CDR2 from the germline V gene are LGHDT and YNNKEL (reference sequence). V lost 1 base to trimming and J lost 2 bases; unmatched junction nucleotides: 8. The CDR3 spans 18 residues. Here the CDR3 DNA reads TGTGCCAGCAGCCAAGGACAGGGGGCCGACCTAACCTACAATGAGCAGTTCTTC. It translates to CASSQGQGADLTYNEQFF.

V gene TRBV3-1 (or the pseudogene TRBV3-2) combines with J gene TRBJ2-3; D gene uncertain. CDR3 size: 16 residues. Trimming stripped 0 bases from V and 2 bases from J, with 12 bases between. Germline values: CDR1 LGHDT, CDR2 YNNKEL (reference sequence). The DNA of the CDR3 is TGTGCCAGCAGCCAAGAGGCTCCTCTGAACACAGATACGCAGTATTTT. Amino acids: CASSQEAPLNTDTQYF.

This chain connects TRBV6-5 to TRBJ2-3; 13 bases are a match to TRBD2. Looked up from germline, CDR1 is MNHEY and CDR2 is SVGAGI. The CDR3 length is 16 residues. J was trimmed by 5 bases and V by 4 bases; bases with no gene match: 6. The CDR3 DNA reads TGTGCCAGCAGTTTCCGGACTAGCGGGAGAGGAGATACGCAGTATTTT. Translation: CASSFRTSGRGDTQYF.

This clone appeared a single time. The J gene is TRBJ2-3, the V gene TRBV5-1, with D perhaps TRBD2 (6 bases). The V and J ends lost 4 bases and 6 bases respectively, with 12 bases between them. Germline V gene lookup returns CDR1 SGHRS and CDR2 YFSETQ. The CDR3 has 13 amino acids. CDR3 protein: CASSADYVDTQYF. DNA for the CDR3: TGCGCCAGCAGCGCGGACTATGTGGATACGCAGTATTTT.

The CDR3 protein is CASSFQATSSYNEQFF. In DNA, the CDR3 is TGCGCCAGCAGCTTTCAAGCGACGAGCTCCTACAATGAGCAGTTCTTC. This sequence joins TRBV5-1 and TRBJ2-1, with D unresolved. The CDR3 is 16 residues long. Trimming took off 2 bases at V and 0 bases at J, with 12 bases between the two ends. Germline-derived CDR1 and CDR2 are SGHRS and YFSETQ.

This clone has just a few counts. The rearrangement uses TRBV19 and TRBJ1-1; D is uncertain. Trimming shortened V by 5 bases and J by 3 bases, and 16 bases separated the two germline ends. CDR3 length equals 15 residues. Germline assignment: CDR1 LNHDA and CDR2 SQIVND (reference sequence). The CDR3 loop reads CASSGFPWRDTEAFF. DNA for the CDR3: TGTGCCAGTAGTGGTTTCCCCTGGAGGGACACTGAAGCTTTCTTT. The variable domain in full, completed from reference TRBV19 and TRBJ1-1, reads DGGITQSPKYLFRKEGQNVTLSCEQNLNHDAMYWYRQDPGQGLRLIYYSQIVNDFQKGDIAEGYSVSREKKESFPLTVTSAQKNPTAFYLCASSGFPWRDTEAFFGQGTRLTVV.

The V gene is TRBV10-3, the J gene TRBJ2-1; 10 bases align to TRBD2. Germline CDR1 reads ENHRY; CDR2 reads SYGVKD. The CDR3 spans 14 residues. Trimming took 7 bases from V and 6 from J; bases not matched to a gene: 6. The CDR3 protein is CAINPSGSGNEQFF. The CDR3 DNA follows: TGTGCCATCAATCCTAGCGGGAGTGGCAATGAGCAGTTCTTC.

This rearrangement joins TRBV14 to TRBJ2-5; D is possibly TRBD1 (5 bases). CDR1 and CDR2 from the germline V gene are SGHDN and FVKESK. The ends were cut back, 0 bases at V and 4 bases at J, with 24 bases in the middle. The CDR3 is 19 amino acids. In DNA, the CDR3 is TGTGCCAGCAGCCAAGATCTCGGGCAGGGCCTACTTTGGGGAGAGACCCAGTACTTC. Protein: CASSQDLGQGLLWGETQYF.

In DNA, the CDR3 is TGCGCCAGCAGCCCCTTAACAGGGTTCGGCACCGGGGAGCTGTTTTTT. Translating gives CASSPLTGFGTGELFF. The chain links TRBV4-1 to TRBJ2-2, with D possibly matching TRBD1 (6 bases). CDR3 length: 16 residues. CDR1 MGHRA and CDR2 YSYEKL come from the germline V gene. The V end was cut by 4 bases, the J end by 4 bases, with 16 bases between.

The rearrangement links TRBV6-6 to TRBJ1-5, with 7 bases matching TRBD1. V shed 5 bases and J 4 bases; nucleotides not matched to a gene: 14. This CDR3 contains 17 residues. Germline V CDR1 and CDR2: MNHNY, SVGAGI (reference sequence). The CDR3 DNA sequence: TGTGCCAGCAGTCCACCCCCGAGAGGGACAGCTAATCAGCCCCAGCATTTT. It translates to CASSPPPRGTANQPQHF.